One and the same sample provided the 24 T cell receptor beta chains below, sequenced in a study of lymphopenia after photon versus proton radiotherapy. Method: immunoSEQ multiplex PCR; TCRdb's copy keeps in-frame clones and lacks some. The sample shows about 60,000 clones, around 85% of them seen only once. The starting material was peripheral blood, obtained from a patient treated with proton-based radiotherapy. The receptors stem from a man aged 55 to 70 with pancreatic cancer.

As to this clone: Germline is not matched at one junction end, which may reflect a read error. The V call is TRBV11-3, the J call TRBJ2-7; the D is unclear. CDR3 length: 13 amino acids. Germline assignment: CDR1 SGHNT and CDR2 YENEEA. CDR3 in amino acids: CASSLAGSSEQYF. The CDR3, as DNA: TGTGCCAGCAGCTTAGCCGGGTCCTCCGAGCAGTACTTC.

V gene TRBV5-1 combines with J gene TRBJ2-2; D not resolved. CDR1 is SGHRS and CDR2 is YFSETQ in the germline V gene. The length of the CDR3 is 13 residues. Trimming took off 4 bases at V and 4 bases at J, with 8 bases between the two ends. The CDR3 loop is CASSPRGTGELFF. The CDR3 bases are TGCGCCAGCAGCCCCCGTGGCACCGGGGAGCTGTTTTTT.

V is TRBV5-5 and J is TRBJ2-1, with D possibly being TRBD1 (6 bases). This CDR3 region has 16 residues. CDR1 SGHKS and CDR2 YYEKEE come from the germline V gene (reference sequence). The V and J ends lost 3 bases and 5 bases respectively, with 18 bases between them. The CDR3 nucleotides read TGTGCCAGCAGCTCCCCAGGCAGGGGAATGGACAATGAGCAGTTCTTC. It yields the protein CASSSPGRGMDNEQFF. The whole variable domain, filled in from reference TRBV5-5 and TRBJ2-1, reads DAGVTQSPTHLIKTRGQQVTLRCSPISGHKSVSWYQQVLGQGPQFIFQYYEKEERGRGNFPDRFSARQFPNYSSELNVNALLLGDSALYLCASSSPGRGMDNEQFFGPGTRLTVL.

The DNA of the CDR3 is TGTGCCAGTATGACGGACAAACCGAACACCGGGGAGCTGTTTTTT. Translated, it gives CASMTDKPNTGELFF. The chain couples TRBV19 to TRBJ2-2; possibly TRBD1 for D (5 bases). This CDR3 is built from 15 residues. Trimming shortened V by 7 bases and J by 0 bases, and 12 bases separated the two germline ends. Looked up from germline, CDR1 is LNHDA and CDR2 is SQIVND (reference sequence). The full variable domain, its missing parts supplied by reference TRBV19 and TRBJ2-2, is DGGITQSPKYLFRKEGQNVTLSCEQNLNHDAMYWYRQDPGQGLRLIYYSQIVNDFQKGDIAEGYSVSREKKESFPLTVTSAQKNPTAFYLCASMTDKPNTGELFFGEGSRLTVL.

This clone came up a few times. The chain uses TRBV6-6 and TRBJ2-2; a weak D match, TRBD2 (5 bases). The germline CDR1 and CDR2 sequences are MNHNY and SVGAGI (reference sequence). CDR3 length: 15 residues. The V and J ends lost 4 bases and 6 bases respectively, with 15 bases between them. CDR3 sequence reads: CASSSVGEGAGELFF. The CDR3 DNA follows: TGTGCCAGCAGTTCTGTGGGAGAAGGAGCCGGGGAGCTGTTTTTT.

The rearrangement links TRBV4-1 to TRBJ2-5, with D unclear. This CDR3 comprises 16 residues. CDR1 is MGHRA, CDR2 YSYEKL, per germline. The V end lost 0 bases, the J end lost 1 base, and 12 bases lay between the germline ends. The CDR3 loop is CASSQESGRSQETQYF. CDR3 nucleotide sequence: TGCGCCAGCAGCCAAGAGTCCGGACGGAGCCAAGAGACCCAGTACTTC.

The chain uses TRBV7-9 and TRBJ2-3, with 8 nucleotides matching TRBD2. Germline CDR1 is SEHNR and CDR2 is FQNEAQ (reference sequence). V shed 5 bases, J shed 6 bases, and the junction held 10 bases outside the gene matches. The CDR3 runs 15 residues. The chain's CDR3 is CASSPSGSGLDTQYF. CDR3 bases: TGTGCCAGCAGCCCCAGCGGGAGTGGTCTGGATACGCAGTATTTT.

The gene calls are TRBV30 and TRBJ1-5; D perhaps matches TRBD1 (5 bases). The ends were cut back, 1 base at V and 5 bases at J, with 12 bases in the middle. There are 14 residues in the CDR3. Per germline, CDR1 GTSNPN and CDR2 SVGIG (reference sequence). CDR3 DNA: TGTGCCTGGAGTGGGGGACTTCTCGATCAGCCCCAGCATTTT. Its protein product is CAWSGGLLDQPQHF.

This chain joins TRBV19 and TRBJ1-5; D may be TRBD1 (5 bases). Trimming took 1 base from V and 1 from J, leaving 11 bases between them. CDR3 length: 16 residues. Germline lookup yields CDR1 LNHDA and CDR2 SQIVND (reference sequence). CDR3 DNA: TGTGCCAGTAGTATAGGATGGGGGGAGAGCAATCAGCCCCAGCATTTT. This gives the protein CASSIGWGESNQPQHF. The full variable domain, its missing parts supplied by reference TRBV19 and TRBJ1-5, is DGGITQSPKYLFRKEGQNVTLSCEQNLNHDAMYWYRQDPGQGLRLIYYSQIVNDFQKGDIAEGYSVSREKKESFPLTVTSAQKNPTAFYLCASSIGWGESNQPQHFGDGTRLSIL.

J is TRBJ2-7 and V is TRBV7-8, with D hard to call. V shed 1 base and J shed 6 bases, with 10 bases lying between them. Germline values: CDR1 SGHVS, CDR2 FQNEAQ. The CDR3 is 13 residues long. The CDR3 loop is CASSLGTLTEQYF. The CDR3, as DNA: TGTGCCAGCAGCTTAGGGACCCTGACCGAGCAGTACTTC. Variable domain in full (rest from reference TRBV7-8 and TRBJ2-7): GAGVSQSPRYKVAKRGQDVALRCDPISGHVSLFWYQQALGQGPEFLTYFQNEAQLDKSGLPSDRFFAERPEGSVSTLKIQRTQQEDSAVYLCASSLGTLTEQYFGPGTRLTVT.

This clone was picked up a small number of times. The genes are TRBV9 and TRBJ2-1; 10 bases align to TRBD2. J lost 4 bases, V lost 4 bases, and 2 bases had no gene match. Germline CDR1 reads SGDLS; CDR2 reads YYNGEE. The CDR3 is 14 residues long. The CDR3 spells CASSSTSGYNEQFF. The CDR3 DNA reads TGTGCCAGCAGCTCGACTAGCGGGTACAATGAGCAGTTCTTC.

The chain couples TRBV11-3 to TRBJ2-3; the D gene is possibly TRBD1 (5 bases). V was trimmed by 8 bases and J by 4 bases, leaving 22 bases between them. The CDR3 is 16 amino acids. Germline V CDR1 and CDR2: SGHNT, YENEEA. This CDR3 reads CASAARPEIRADTQYF. CDR3 bases: TGTGCCAGCGCCGCCCGACCGGAGATCAGGGCAGATACGCAGTATTTT.

This sequence joins TRBV27 and TRBJ2-1, with D maybe TRBD1 (5 bases). CDR1 is MNHEY and CDR2 is SMNVEV in the germline V gene (reference sequence). V shed 6 bases and J shed 0 bases, with 12 bases lying between them. This CDR3 has 15 amino acids. The CDR3 nucleotides are TGTGCCAGCAGCCAACACAGGTACTCCTACAATGAGCAGTTCTTC. The encoded protein is CASSQHRYSYNEQFF.

The genes are TRBV7-2 and TRBJ1-1; no clear D. With 5 bases removed from V and 8 bases from J, the gap between germline ends came to 12 bases. Germline-derived CDR1 and CDR2 are SGHTA and FQGNSA. There are 12 residues in the CDR3. The CDR3: CASSLDRVEAFF. In nucleotides, the CDR3 is TGTGCCAGCAGCCTCGATCGGGTAGAAGCTTTCTTT.

The V call is TRBV4-3, the J call TRBJ1-4; D remains ambiguous. Trimming removed 3 bases from V and 3 bases from J, with 11 bases in between. From germline, CDR1 is LGHNA and CDR2 YSLEER. This CDR3 contains 15 residues. In DNA form, the CDR3 reads TGCGCCAGCAGCCAGAACCACCCGTCTAATGAAAAACTGTTTTTT. Amino acid sequence: CASSQNHPSNEKLFF.

This rearrangement joins TRBV9 to TRBJ2-2; D remains unclear. Per the germline V gene, CDR1 is SGDLS and CDR2 is YYNGEE. The CDR3 extends over 13 amino acids. V was shortened by 4 bases and J by 4 bases, with 8 bases between the two germline ends. The CDR3 region has the DNA TGTGCCAGCAGCCCACGGCCCACCGGGGAGCTGTTTTTT. It translates to CASSPRPTGELFF.

This rearrangement joins TRBV5-4 to TRBJ1-1; no definite D call. Looked up from germline, CDR1 is SGHNT and CDR2 is YYREEE (reference sequence). V lost 4 bases and J 3 bases, leaving 16 bases between the germline ends. CDR3 length equals 15 residues. DNA of the CDR3: TGTGCCAGCAGCCGGTTTGGCGGCGGTTACACTGAAGCTTTCTTT. It is translated as CASSRFGGGYTEAFF.

The chain employs TRBV5-4 and TRBJ1-2; D unresolved. Trimming pared 0 bases from V and 12 bases from J, leaving 21 bases between. Germline lookup yields CDR1 SGHNT and CDR2 YYREEE (reference sequence). This CDR3 has 15 residues. The CDR3 region has the DNA TGTGCCAGCAGCTTGGGTAATGCGAGGGAACCACGGCACACCTTC. Residues: CASSLGNAREPRHTF.

This chain links TRBV18 with TRBJ2-5; D not resolved. V was shortened by 5 bases and J by 1 base, with 8 bases between the two germline ends. The CDR3 covers 13 residues. Looked up from germline, CDR1 is KGHSH and CDR2 is LQKENI. The CDR3 reads CASSSDIQETQYF. The CDR3 coding sequence is TGTGCCAGCTCATCAGACATCCAAGAGACCCAGTACTTC.

The chain has TRBV27 and TRBJ1-2, with a possible D match to TRBD1 (5 bases). The CDR3 is 18 residues long. The V gene's germline CDR1 is MNHEY and CDR2 SMNVEV (reference sequence). V was clipped by 7 bases and J by 5 bases, with 29 bases between them. The CDR3 loop is CASTSVRQGGSSVYGYTF. CDR3 DNA sequence: TGTGCCAGCACTTCGGTTCGGCAGGGAGGATCCTCTGTTTATGGCTACACCTTC.

The rearrangement joins TRBV2 to TRBJ2-3; possible D gene TRBD2, 6 bases. V lost 4 bases and J lost 6, with 20 bases in between. The CDR3 is 16 residues long. The V gene's germline CDR1 is SNHLY and CDR2 FYNNEI. CDR3 region: CASSVGLLGMTDTQYF. The CDR3 coding sequence is TGTGCCAGCAGTGTGGGACTTCTGGGTATGACGGATACGCAGTATTTT.

The CDR3 spells CASTPGPEYSGNTIYF. In nucleotides, the CDR3 is TGTGCCAGCACCCCAGGCCCGGAATACTCTGGAAACACCATATATTTT. This chain uses TRBV9 with TRBJ1-3; D is ambiguous. V was trimmed by 6 bases and J by 0 bases, leaving 16 bases between them. The CDR3 has 16 amino acids. Germline V gene data show CDR1 as SGDLS and CDR2 as YYNGEE.

The chain has TRBV21-1 and TRBJ1-4; the DNA was not used to check the table's D call, TRBD1. TRBV21-1 is reported as a pseudogene. This CDR3 region has 15 residues. The CDR3 nucleotides are TGTGCCAGCAGCAAATATGCTTCGGTCAGGGAAAAACTGTTTTTT. It translates to CASSKYASVREKLFF.

V is TRBV5-1 and J is TRBJ2-3, with 8 nucleotides matching TRBD2. With 4 bases clipped from V and 0 bases from J, the junction kept 10 bases outside the gene matches. The CDR3 extends over 17 amino acids. Germline V CDR1 and CDR2: SGHRS, YFSETQ. For the CDR3, the DNA is TGCGCCAGCAGCCGGGTGGGCGGGAGGCAAAGCACAGATACGCAGTATTTT. Its translation is CASSRVGGRQSTDTQYF.